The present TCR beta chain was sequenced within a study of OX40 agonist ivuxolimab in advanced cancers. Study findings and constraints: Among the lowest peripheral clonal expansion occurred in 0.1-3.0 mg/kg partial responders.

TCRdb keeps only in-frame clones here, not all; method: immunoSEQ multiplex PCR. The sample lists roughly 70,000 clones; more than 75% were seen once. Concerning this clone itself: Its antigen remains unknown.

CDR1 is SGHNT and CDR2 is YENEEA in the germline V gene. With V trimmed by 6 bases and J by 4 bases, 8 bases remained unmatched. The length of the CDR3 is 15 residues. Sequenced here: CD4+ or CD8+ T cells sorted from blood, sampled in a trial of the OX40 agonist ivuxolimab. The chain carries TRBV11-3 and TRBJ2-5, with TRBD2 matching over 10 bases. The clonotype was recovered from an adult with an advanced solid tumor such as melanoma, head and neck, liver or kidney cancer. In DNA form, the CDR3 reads TGTGCCAGCAGTCAAACTAGCGGGGCCCGAGAGACCCAGTACTTC. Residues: CASSQTSGARETQYF. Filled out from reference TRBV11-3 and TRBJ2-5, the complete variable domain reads EAGVVQSPRYKIIEKKQPVAFWCNPISGHNTLYWYLQNLGQGPELLIRYENEEAVDDSQLPKDRFSAERLKGVDSTLKIQPAELGDSAVYLCASSQTSGARETQYFGPGTRLLVL.